Sequencing of this TCR beta chain was carried out in a study of CD4 and CD8 cells across lung adenocarcinoma regions. TCRdb reanalysed the PCR reads using MiXCR and keeps one entry per CDR3 protein. The table includes over 3,000 distinct CDR3 sequences, approximately 60% detected once. Donors had localized lung adenocarcinoma, a non-small cell lung cancer. This clonotype was seen only a few times. CDR1 and CDR2 (germline): SGHVS, FQNEAQ. V dropped 1 base and J dropped 9 bases, with 13 bases sitting between them. There are 13 residues in the CDR3. The chain recombines TRBV7-8 with TRBJ2-7; TRBD1 or TRBD2 may be the D gene (5 bases each). This receptor was taken from a female donor with lung adenocarcinoma. The CD4 and CD8 labels of this study may be unreliable. Sequenced material: CD8+ T cells from the margin of a lung tumor. This CDR3 is CASSLEGLARQYF. CDR3 nucleotides: TGTGCCAGCAGCTTAGAGGGGCTAGCTCGGCAGTACTTC.